The next 12 T cell receptor beta chains were all read from a single sample in a study of shared clonotypes between healthy human individuals. Assay used: immunoSEQ multiplex PCR; TCRdb lists only in-frame clones, some missing. The sample includes approximately 2.5 million clones, roughly 93% seen only once; the top ten take 0.36%. Input material: naive CD4+ T cells from PBMCs. Subset meaning: CD45RA+ positively selected. Every receptor here comes from a man aged 18 to 30 in good health. Some clones in this sample may be carry-over from other donors' samples.

This clone appeared a single time. The V call is TRBV7-3, the J call TRBJ2-3; D gene unclear. V was trimmed by 8 bases and J by 3 bases, leaving 9 bases between them. The CDR3 runs to 12 residues. CDR1 is SGHTA, CDR2 FQGTGA, per germline. The CDR3 here is CASCQGTDTQYF. DNA for the CDR3: TGTGCCAGCTGCCAAGGGACAGATACGCAGTATTTT.

This sequence joins TRBV9 and TRBJ1-5; no definite D call. The CDR3 has 15 amino acids. Germline loops: CDR1 SGDLS, CDR2 YYNGEE. V lost 4 bases and J lost 6, with 17 bases in between. The CDR3 DNA follows: TGTGCCAGCAGCATCGGTCCTGAAAGGTTTCAGCCCCAGCATTTT. This sequence encodes CASSIGPERFQPQHF.

As to this clone: This specimen includes other DNA sequences encoding the same CDR3. The chain recombines TRBV6-5 with TRBJ1-2; possibly TRBD1 for D (6 bases). The V end was cut by 6 bases, the J end by 3 bases, with 11 bases between. Germline assignment: CDR1 MNHEY and CDR2 SVGAGI. The CDR3 loop spans 13 amino acids. DNA of the CDR3: TGTGCCAGCAGATTGACAGGAGACTATGGCTACACCTTC. It yields the protein CASRLTGDYGYTF.

A word on this clone: This specimen includes other DNA sequences encoding the same CDR3. The genes are TRBV7-6 and TRBJ1-3, with D unresolved. The germline gives CDR1 SGHVS, CDR2 FNYEAQ. This CDR3 has 13 amino acids. The ends were cut back, 5 bases at V and 0 bases at J, with 5 bases in the middle. The CDR3 is CASSLSSGNTIYF. Written as DNA, the CDR3 is TGTGCCAGCAGCCTCAGCTCTGGAAACACCATATATTTT.

The sample holds one count of this clone. V is TRBV6-5 and J is TRBJ1-1; D not resolved. CDR1 is MNHEY, CDR2 SVGAGI, per germline. The CDR3 covers 15 residues. The germline V and J ends were trimmed by 0 bases and 10 bases, with 18 bases remaining between them. The DNA for the CDR3 is TGTGCCAGCAGTTACTCGAAACGCAGCGCTAAAGGAGCTTTCTTT. Its protein product is CASSYSKRSAKGAFF.

On this clone itself: The germline gene is not matched at one end of the junction; a read error may be the cause. The chain has TRBV10-3 and TRBJ2-6; perhaps TRBD2 as D (6 bases). The germline gives CDR1 ENHRY, CDR2 SYGVKD. The CDR3 is 14 amino acids. CDR3 protein: CAVSGSSGANVLTF. The CDR3 DNA sequence: TGTGCCGTCAGCGGGTCCTCTGGGGCCAACGTCCTGACTTTC.

This sequence joins TRBV18 and TRBJ1-5; D is ambiguous. Trimming took 3 bases from V and 2 from J, leaving 11 bases between them. The CDR3 spans 15 residues. Germline assignment: CDR1 KGHSH and CDR2 LQKENI. Written as DNA, the CDR3 is TGTGCCAGCTCACCCACGGTAGTGGGCAATCAGCCCCAGCATTTT. Protein sequence: CASSPTVVGNQPQHF.

This chain connects TRBV27 to TRBJ1-4; 7 bases are shared with TRBD1. This CDR3 contains 17 residues. Losses at the gene ends were 1 base for V and 2 bases for J; bases not matched to a gene: 7. The germline V gene has CDR1 MNHEY and CDR2 SMNVEV (reference sequence). The CDR3 DNA reads as TGTGCCAGCAGTTTATGGAACAGGGGTGTGACTAATGAAAAACTGTTTTTT. Protein product: CASSLWNRGVTNEKLFF.

The chain carries TRBV6-5 and TRBJ1-2; 11 bases fit TRBD1. CDR1 MNHEY and CDR2 SVGAGI come from the germline V gene. This CDR3 has 16 residues. Trimming removed 0 bases from V and 3 bases from J; junction bases left unmatched: 3. The CDR3 DNA is TGTGCCAGCAGTTACTCGCGGGACAGGGGGTACTATGGCTACACCTTC. It yields the protein CASSYSRDRGYYGYTF.

This chain joins TRBV28 and TRBJ2-3; D is uncertain. CDR1 MDHEN and CDR2 SYDVKM come from the germline V gene. V was shortened by 3 bases and J by 4 bases, with 8 bases between the two germline ends. This CDR3 spans 13 amino acids. The CDR3 region has the DNA TGTGCCAGCAGTTTTTCCCCGGCAGATACGCAGTATTTT. This codes for CASSFSPADTQYF.

This chain joins TRBV28 and TRBJ1-1, with TRBD1 as a possible D gene (6 bases). The CDR3 is 14 residues long. The V and J ends lost 5 bases and 1 base respectively, with 11 bases between them. Germline V gene data show CDR1 as MDHEN and CDR2 as SYDVKM. The DNA for the CDR3 is TGTGCCAGCAGTGCGGACAGCCCGAACACTGAAGCTTTCTTT. This gives the protein CASSADSPNTEAFF.

In the case of this clone: The same CDR3 arises from other DNA sequences in this sample as well. V is TRBV4-1 and J is TRBJ2-1; perhaps D is TRBD1 or TRBD2 (5 bases each). CDR3 length: 16 amino acids. Trimming took off 1 base at V and 0 bases at J, with 10 bases between the two ends. CDR1 and CDR2 (germline): MGHRA, YSYEKL. Here the CDR3 DNA reads TGCGCCAGCAGCCAAGGGGACGGTAGCTCCTACAATGAGCAGTTCTTC. Protein: CASSQGDGSSYNEQFF.